The T cell receptor beta chain under discussion was sequenced for a study of long-term antiretroviral therapy in people with HIV. Ahead of DNA extraction, samples held roughly 1-10 million cryopreserved PBMC each. Version v3.0 of the immunoSEQ assay ran at survey level. The data were produced by immunoSEQ multiplex PCR, yet TCRdb's version contains in-frame clones alone and is incomplete. The sample carries 30,000 or so clones, over 75% recorded once. This receptor was obtained from a woman aged 18-29 years with HIV. The specimen was unsorted PBMCs, collected 0.5 years after starting antiretroviral therapy.

CDR3 sequence reads: CASSRGEYYEQYF. The CDR3 nucleotides read TGTGCCAGCAGCAGGGGAGAGTATTACGAGCAGTACTTC. V gene TRBV28 combines with J gene TRBJ2-7, with D possibly TRBD1 on 6 matching bases. This CDR3 comprises 13 residues. With 6 bases removed from V and 4 bases from J, the gap between germline ends came to 13 bases. Germline loops: CDR1 MDHEN, CDR2 SYDVKM. Looking up the rest from reference TRBV28 and TRBJ2-7 gives the full variable domain: DVKVTQSSRYLVKRTGEKVFLECVQDMDHENMFWYRQDPGLGLRLIYFSYDVKMKEKGDIPEGYSVSREKKERFSLILESASTNQTSMYLCASSRGEYYEQYFGPGTRLTVT.